What follows describes a single TCR beta chain. This sample was taken from a study of blood T cell repertoires in COVID-19. Study overall: In each case, the material was cDNA or gDNA derived from T cells, B-cell-depleted T cells, or PBMCs.

Per the study methods: Scientists estimated how many nucleated cells there were by amplifying reference gene primers. Repertoires were generated with immunoSEQ multiplex PCR, while TCRdb's copy carries only in-frame clones and drops some. That table is the source of V, J and clone size, and D and trimming were worked out from the DNA. The sample yields 200,000 to 250,000 clones, about 78% seen once. Trimming left V 2 bases short and J 0 bases short, with 8 bases between. CDR3 length equals 15 residues. Per the germline V gene, CDR1 is MNHNY and CDR2 is SVGAGI (reference sequence). The sequencing input was peripheral blood. This clonotype originated in a woman between 65 and 79 years old with acute or convalescent COVID-19. The chain is built from TRBV6-6 and TRBJ1-5; D is unresolved. The CDR3 region has the DNA TGTGCCAGCAGTTACGCGGTCAATAGCAATCAGCCCCAGCATTTT. Encoded protein: CASSYAVNSNQPQHF.